Below, 23 T cell receptor beta chains from the same sample are listed, as sequenced in a study of shared clonotypes between healthy human individuals. Using immunoSEQ multiplex PCR, the repertoire was profiled, and TCRdb retains in-frame clones only, with some absent. In the table there are under 2,000,000 clones, roughly 95% of which are singletons. The naive CD8 fraction comprised CD45RO-negative cells positively selected for CCR7 and excluded terminally differentiated effector memory CD45RA+ cells. Specimen: naive CD8+ T cells sorted from blood. The receptors derive from a man between 18 and 29 years old in good health.

Only a few counts were recorded for this clone. The same CDR3 also results from other DNA sequences found in this sample. The DNA for the CDR3 is TGTGCCAGCAGCGTAAGCCAGGACTATGGCTACACCTTC. Amino acids: CASSVSQDYGYTF. This chain connects TRBV9 to TRBJ1-2; D gene ambiguous. The CDR3 covers 13 residues. V gave up 1 base and J gave up 3 bases, with 7 bases separating them. The germline V gene encodes CDR1 SGDLS and CDR2 YYNGEE.

This clone has a single count. This CDR3 is CASSPRIGDTGELFF. The CDR3 DNA reads as TGCGCCAGCAGCCCCCGGATTGGGGACACCGGGGAGCTGTTTTTT. V and J are TRBV4-1 and TRBJ2-2; D gene ambiguous. The CDR3 contains 15 residues. V lost 4 bases to trimming and J lost 3 bases, with 12 bases between them. CDR1 MGHRA and CDR2 YSYEKL come from the germline V gene.

This clone was counted a single time. The CDR3 is CASTGLTGINEKLFF. In DNA form, the CDR3 reads TGTGCCAGCACCGGACTGACAGGGATTAATGAAAAACTGTTTTTT. The J gene is TRBJ1-4, the V gene TRBV7-2; TRBD1 agrees at 7 bases. This CDR3 region has 15 residues. CDR1 and CDR2 (germline): SGHTA, FQGNSA. The V segment lost 7 bases and the J segment 4 bases; nucleotides outside the gene matches: 9.

This clone has a single count. The V and J genes are TRBV15 and TRBJ2-3; a weak D match, TRBD2 (6 bases). CDR3 length: 17 residues. The V gene's germline CDR1 is LNHNV and CDR2 YYDKDF (reference sequence). Trimming shortened V by 4 bases and J by 0 bases, and 17 bases separated the two germline ends. The CDR3 spells CATSTGYSGDSTDTQYF. Written as DNA, the CDR3 is TGTGCCACCAGCACTGGCTATAGCGGAGACAGCACAGATACGCAGTATTTT.

V usage is TRBV9 and J usage is TRBJ2-4; 10 bases align to TRBD2. The germline CDR1 and CDR2 sequences are SGDLS and YYNGEE. This CDR3 region has 15 residues. Losses at the gene ends were 4 bases for V and 5 bases for J; bases not matched to a gene: 6. The CDR3: CASSSNGLAENIQYF. The CDR3 coding sequence is TGTGCCAGCAGCTCGAATGGACTAGCGGAAAACATTCAGTACTTC. The full variable domain, with the rest looked up from reference TRBV9 and TRBJ2-4, is DSGVTQTPKHLITATGQRVTLRCSPRSGDLSVYWYQQSLDQGLQFLIQYYNGEERAKGNILERFSAQQFPDLHSELNLSSLELGDSALYFCASSSNGLAENIQYFGAGTRLSVL.

The genes are TRBV4-3 and TRBJ2-1, with 8 nucleotides matching TRBD2. Trimming removed 5 bases from V and 3 bases from J; junction bases left unmatched: 6. The CDR3 runs to 15 residues. Germline CDR1 is LGHNA and CDR2 is YSLEER. CDR3 DNA: TGCGCCAGCAGCAATGGACTAGCCCTCTACAATGAGCAGTTCTTC. It encodes CASSNGLALYNEQFF.

The table lists this clone with a few counts. J is TRBJ1-6 and V is TRBV4-1; TRBD1 agrees at 8 bases. Looked up from germline, CDR1 is MGHRA and CDR2 is YSYEKL. CDR3 size: 13 residues. J gave up 9 bases and V 3 bases, and 1 base lay outside the gene matches. Here the CDR3 DNA reads TGCGCCAGCAGCCAGACAGGGGTTTCACCCCTCCACTTT. It yields the protein CASSQTGVSPLHF.

This chain joins TRBV5-1 and TRBJ2-1; D is unresolved. CDR1 and CDR2 (germline): SGHRS, YFSETQ. The CDR3 is 14 amino acids. V was trimmed by 0 bases and J by 10 bases, leaving 14 bases between them. This CDR3 reads CASSLEGPHLEQFF. The CDR3 DNA reads as TGCGCCAGCAGCTTGGAAGGTCCCCATCTAGAGCAGTTCTTC.

The chain employs TRBV10-3 and TRBJ1-1, with TRBD1 as a possible D gene (5 bases). Germline CDR1 is ENHRY and CDR2 is SYGVKD. V gave up 8 bases and J gave up 7 bases, with 11 bases separating them. The CDR3 runs 11 residues. This CDR3 reads CAIGGPGEAFF. The CDR3 nucleotides read TGTGCCATCGGGGGACCCGGTGAAGCTTTCTTT.

The V gene is TRBV5-6, the J gene TRBJ2-3; unclear D gene. The CDR3 length is 13 residues. V lost 4 bases, J lost 2 bases, and 8 bases lay in between. In germline, CDR1 is SGHDT, CDR2 YYEEEE. The CDR3: CASSVDNTDTQYF. CDR3 bases: TGTGCCAGCAGCGTTGATAACACAGATACGCAGTATTTT.

The chain joins TRBV28 to TRBJ1-3; a possible D gene is TRBD1 (6 bases). Trimming removed 6 bases from V and 0 bases from J, with 12 bases in between. The CDR3 contains 15 residues. In germline, CDR1 is MDHEN, CDR2 SYDVKM. CDR3 in amino acids: CASRGDRSSGNTIYF. The CDR3 coding sequence is TGTGCCAGCAGGGGTGACAGGAGCTCTGGAAACACCATATATTTT.

The genes are TRBV28 and TRBJ2-7; 7 positions agree with TRBD2. CDR3 length equals 13 residues. Trimming removed 8 bases from V and 1 base from J; junction bases left unmatched: 5. Germline V CDR1 and CDR2: MDHEN, SYDVKM. The CDR3 loop reads CASRLAQSYEQYF. The CDR3 nucleotides are TGTGCCAGCCGACTAGCCCAATCCTACGAGCAGTACTTC.

The J gene is TRBJ1-2, the V gene TRBV19; possible D gene TRBD1, 6 bases. This CDR3 is 14 amino acids long. Trimming removed 6 bases at V and 3 bases at J, with 14 bases between. Germline lookup yields CDR1 LNHDA and CDR2 SQIVND (reference sequence). CDR3 residues: CASSPNRVDYGYTF. The CDR3 DNA is TGTGCCAGTAGCCCCAACAGGGTCGACTATGGCTACACCTTC.

This chain connects TRBV11-2 to TRBJ2-3, with D unresolved. V dropped 1 base and J dropped 0 bases, with 14 bases sitting between them. This CDR3 is 17 amino acids long. Germline CDR1 and CDR2: SGHAT and FQNNGV. The CDR3 DNA sequence: TGTGCCAGCAGCTTAGGAACCAGCCCCGGGAGCACAGATACGCAGTATTTT. Translated: CASSLGTSPGSTDTQYF.

V usage is TRBV18 and J usage is TRBJ2-7; D might be TRBD1 (5 bases). The CDR3 totals 13 residues. V was clipped by 3 bases and J by 3 bases, with 9 bases between them. Germline V gene lookup returns CDR1 KGHSH and CDR2 LQKENI. The CDR3 region is CASSPIGDYEQYF. CDR3 nucleotides: TGTGCCAGCTCACCTATAGGGGACTACGAGCAGTACTTC. Full variable domain (rest looked up from reference TRBV18 and TRBJ2-7): NAGVMQNPRHLVRRRGQEARLRCSPMKGHSHVYWYRQLPEEGLKFMVYLQKENIIDESGMPKERFSAEFPKEGPSILRIQQVVRGDSAAYFCASSPIGDYEQYFGPGTRLTVT.

V is TRBV27 and J is TRBJ1-6; 7 bases match TRBD1. Germline V CDR1 and CDR2: MNHEY, SMNVEV (reference sequence). There are 19 residues in the CDR3. The ends lost 4 bases at V and 7 bases at J; junction bases unmatched: 19. The CDR3: CASSYIQGWGRGTNSPLHF. CDR3 coding DNA: TGTGCCAGCAGTTACATACAGGGGTGGGGAAGGGGGACCAATTCACCCCTCCACTTT.

This clone is a singleton in its sample. The chain has TRBV29-1 and TRBJ2-7, with 7 positions matching TRBD2. The CDR3 has 13 residues. V shed 2 bases and J 3 bases; nucleotides not matched to a gene: 4. Germline CDR1 is SQVTM and CDR2 is ANQGSEA. The DNA for the CDR3 is TGCAGCGTTGAACTAGCGGAAGACTACGAGCAGTACTTC. It encodes CSVELAEDYEQYF.

The CDR3 loop is CASSLGQGSTEAFF. CDR3 coding DNA: TGTGCCAGCAGCTTAGGTCAGGGGAGCACTGAAGCTTTCTTT. The V and J genes are TRBV11-2 and TRBJ1-1, with D possibly being TRBD1 (6 bases). Looked up from germline, CDR1 is SGHAT and CDR2 is FQNNGV. The CDR3 spans 14 residues. The V gene lost 1 base and the J gene lost 4 bases, with 10 bases spanning the gap. The variable domain in full, completed from reference TRBV11-2 and TRBJ1-1, reads EAGVAQSPRYKIIEKRQSVAFWCNPISGHATLYWYQQILGQGPKLLIQFQNNGVVDDSQLPKDRFSAERLKGVDSTLKIQPAKLEDSAVYLCASSLGQGSTEAFFGQGTRLTVV.

V is TRBV27 and J is TRBJ2-1; 7 bases map to TRBD2. V dropped 6 bases and J dropped 4; count of bases not matched to a gene: 6. Germline CDR1 and CDR2: MNHEY and SMNVEV (reference sequence). This CDR3 is built from 14 residues. The CDR3 coding sequence is TGTGCCAGCAGCATGGGACTATTTTACAATGAGCAGTTCTTC. This encodes CASSMGLFYNEQFF.

V gene TRBV19 combines with J gene TRBJ2-2; TRBD2 aligns across 7 bases. Germline-derived CDR1 and CDR2 are LNHDA and SQIVND (reference sequence). The CDR3 has 13 amino acids. V shed 6 bases and J 7 bases; nucleotides not matched to a gene: 5. Here the CDR3 DNA reads TGTGCCAGTAGGTTTCGGGGGGACGGGGAGCTGTTTTTT. It is translated as CASRFRGDGELFF.

This clone was seen once. V usage is TRBV4-3 and J usage is TRBJ2-1; D could derive from TRBD1 or TRBD2 (5 bases each). The CDR3 is 16 residues long. V lost 0 bases to trimming and J lost 0 bases, with 9 bases between them. Looked up from germline, CDR1 is LGHNA and CDR2 is YSLEER. The CDR3 region has the DNA TGCGCCAGCAGCCAAGATTGGGGGAGCTCCTACAATGAGCAGTTCTTC. This codes for CASSQDWGSSYNEQFF.

V gene TRBV9 combines with J gene TRBJ2-3, with 7 bases identical to TRBD2. Germline assignment: CDR1 SGDLS and CDR2 YYNGEE. Trimming at V came to 3 bases and at J to 2 bases, leaving 6 bases not matched to a gene. The CDR3 length is 15 residues. CDR3 sequence reads: CASSATSAPTDTQYF. CDR3 DNA sequence: TGTGCCAGCAGCGCTACTAGCGCCCCCACAGATACGCAGTATTTT. The complete variable domain, with remaining parts taken from reference TRBV9 and TRBJ2-3, reads DSGVTQTPKHLITATGQRVTLRCSPRSGDLSVYWYQQSLDQGLQFLIQYYNGEERAKGNILERFSAQQFPDLHSELNLSSLELGDSALYFCASSATSAPTDTQYFGPGTRLTVL.

This clone has only a few counts. Within the sample, other DNA sequences also encode this same CDR3. The chain joins TRBV9 to TRBJ2-3, with D hard to call. V lost 0 bases to trimming and J lost 4 bases, with 0 bases between them. Germline CDR1 SGDLS, CDR2 YYNGEE. The CDR3 runs 11 residues. CDR3 amino acids: CASSVADTQYF. The DNA of the CDR3 is TGTGCCAGCAGCGTAGCAGATACGCAGTATTTT.